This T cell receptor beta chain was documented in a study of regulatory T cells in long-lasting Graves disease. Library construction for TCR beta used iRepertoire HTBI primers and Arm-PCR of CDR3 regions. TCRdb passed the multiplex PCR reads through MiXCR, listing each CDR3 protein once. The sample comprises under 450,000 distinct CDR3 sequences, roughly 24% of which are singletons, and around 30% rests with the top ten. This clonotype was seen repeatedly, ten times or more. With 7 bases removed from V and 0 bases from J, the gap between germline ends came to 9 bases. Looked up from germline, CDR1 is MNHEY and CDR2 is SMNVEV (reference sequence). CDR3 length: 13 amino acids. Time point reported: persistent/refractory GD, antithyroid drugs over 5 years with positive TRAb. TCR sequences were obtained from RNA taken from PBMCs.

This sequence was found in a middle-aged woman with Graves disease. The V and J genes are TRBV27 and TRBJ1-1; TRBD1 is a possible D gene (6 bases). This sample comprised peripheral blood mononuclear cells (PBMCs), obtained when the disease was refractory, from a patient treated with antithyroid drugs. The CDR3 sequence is CASTGVLNTEAFF. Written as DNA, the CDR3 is TGTGCCAGCACAGGGGTCTTGAACACTGAAGCTTTCTTT.